These 31 T cell receptor beta chains share one sample of origin, sequenced in a study of technical replicates of blood from a few donors. TCRdb's table, derived via immunoSEQ multiplex PCR, lists solely in-frame clones and lacks some. The sample holds 14,000 or so clones, roughly 88% seen once. The specimen sequenced was PBMCs. Receptors originate from a human donor in good health.

This clone has just a few counts. The genes are TRBV2 and TRBJ1-1, with 9 bases fitting TRBD1. The CDR3 is 15 amino acids. Germline trimming cut 4 bases from V and 4 bases from J; bases unmatched to any gene: 7. Germline V gene data show CDR1 as SNHLY and CDR2 as FYNNEI. The CDR3 nucleotides read TGTGCCAGCAGTGGGGGGACAGGGAGGACCACTGAAGCTTTCTTT. It translates to CASSGGTGRTTEAFF.

The V gene is TRBV19, the J gene TRBJ2-7, with no clear D. The CDR3 is 13 amino acids. Germline CDR1 is LNHDA and CDR2 is SQIVND (reference sequence). The V end lost 6 bases, the J end lost 2 bases, and 11 bases lay between the germline ends. CDR3 nucleotides: TGTGCCAGTAGGGGCTTGCAGCCCTACGAGCAGTACTTC. Amino acid sequence: CASRGLQPYEQYF.

V usage is TRBV19 and J usage is TRBJ2-1; 9 bases map to TRBD1. Trimming at V came to 4 bases and at J to 9 bases, leaving 1 base not matched to a gene. Germline CDR1 and CDR2: LNHDA and SQIVND (reference sequence). This CDR3 has 12 residues. The CDR3 coding sequence is TGTGCCAGTAGTAGACAGGGGGGTGAGCAGTTCTTC. This gives the protein CASSRQGGEQFF.

The rearrangement uses TRBV4-2 and TRBJ2-5, with 8 nucleotides matching TRBD1. This CDR3 is 16 amino acids long. CDR1 and CDR2 (germline): LGHNA, YNFKEQ. The V segment lost 4 bases and the J segment 0 bases; nucleotides outside the gene matches: 7. CDR3 residues: CASSPSRGPDQETQYF. CDR3 DNA sequence: TGTGCCAGCAGCCCAAGCAGGGGGCCCGACCAAGAGACCCAGTACTTC.

This chain uses TRBV5-4 with TRBJ2-5; TRBD2 matches at 9 bases. From germline, CDR1 is SGHNT and CDR2 YYREEE (reference sequence). V lost 4 bases to trimming and J lost 2 bases; unmatched junction nucleotides: 6. This CDR3 region has 15 residues. CDR3 in amino acids: CASSPKLAGQETQYF. CDR3 nucleotide sequence: TGTGCCAGCAGCCCTAAGCTAGCGGGACAAGAGACCCAGTACTTC.

The chain employs TRBV6-5 and TRBJ2-1; 9 bases align to TRBD2. The CDR3 runs 15 residues. The V gene end was trimmed by 6 bases and the J gene end by 4 bases; junction bases not matched to a gene: 7. The germline V gene encodes CDR1 MNHEY and CDR2 SVGAGI. CDR3 region: CASSRLAEPYNEQFF. CDR3 sequence (DNA): TGTGCCAGCAGCCGACTAGCGGAACCGTACAATGAGCAGTTCTTC.

The rearrangement uses TRBV5-1 and TRBJ2-5; D call uncertain. This CDR3 comprises 16 residues. Trimming left V 3 bases short and J 0 bases short, with 15 bases between. Germline V CDR1 and CDR2: SGHRS, YFSETQ. DNA of the CDR3: TGCGCCAGCAGCTCGGGTGGCGGTAACTACCAAGAGACCCAGTACTTC. Its translation: CASSSGGGNYQETQYF.

This chain joins TRBV6-6 and TRBJ1-2, with D maybe TRBD1 (5 bases). This CDR3 has 14 amino acids. Germline values: CDR1 MNHNY, CDR2 SVGAGI (reference sequence). With 3 bases removed from V and 8 bases from J, the gap between germline ends came to 16 bases. CDR3 nucleotide sequence: TGTGCCAGCAGTTATCAGGGCCGCGTCGGGGGCTACACCTTC. Residues: CASSYQGRVGGYTF.

The chain has TRBV7-8 and TRBJ2-7, with TRBD1 as a possible D gene (7 bases). Trimming took off 6 bases at V and 6 bases at J, with 18 bases between the two ends. The CDR3 totals 14 residues. Germline-derived CDR1 and CDR2 are SGHVS and FQNEAQ. DNA of the CDR3: TGTGCCAGCAGTAAACGTGGAGGGGGCGTCGAGCAGTACTTC. Residues: CASSKRGGGVEQYF.

The chain carries TRBV9 and TRBJ2-2, with TRBD2 identical over 10 bases. Trimming cost V 0 bases and J 4 bases; bases outside gene matches: 9. CDR1 SGDLS and CDR2 YYNGEE come from the germline V gene. The length of the CDR3 is 18 residues. In DNA, the CDR3 is TGTGCCAGCAGCGTAGGGGCTAGCGGGAGATTCCTCACCGGGGAGCTGTTTTTT. Translated: CASSVGASGRFLTGELFF.

The chain combines TRBV28 with TRBJ2-5; no definite D call. V lost 6 bases and J lost 0, with 14 bases in between. Germline CDR1 and CDR2: MDHEN and SYDVKM. This CDR3 region has 15 residues. The CDR3 protein is CASRVGSPYQETQYF. The CDR3 DNA reads TGTGCCAGCAGGGTCGGTAGCCCGTACCAAGAGACCCAGTACTTC. The full variable domain, with the rest looked up from reference TRBV28 and TRBJ2-5, is DVKVTQSSRYLVKRTGEKVFLECVQDMDHENMFWYRQDPGLGLRLIYFSYDVKMKEKGDIPEGYSVSREKKERFSLILESASTNQTSMYLCASRVGSPYQETQYFGPGTRLLVL.

This clone was recorded only once. The rearrangement uses TRBV29-1 and TRBJ1-2; no clear D. The CDR3 has 14 amino acids. V lost 1 base, J lost 0 bases, and 9 bases lay in between. Per the germline V gene, CDR1 is SQVTM and CDR2 is ANQGSEA. The CDR3 protein is CSVEGGITNYGYTF. The CDR3 region has the DNA TGCAGCGTTGAAGGCGGCATAACTAACTATGGCTACACCTTC.

In this sample, this clone turned up once. The chain joins TRBV7-8 to TRBJ2-7; 7 bases match TRBD2. V was clipped by 4 bases and J by 2 bases; unmatched bases: 11. The CDR3 has 16 amino acids. Germline V lookup: CDR1 SGHVS, CDR2 FQNEAQ. The CDR3 DNA reads TGTGCCAGCAGCTCGCGCCGGGACTATGCTACCTACGAGCAGTACTTC. Translating it yields CASSSRRDYATYEQYF. Complete variable domain (other parts from reference TRBV7-8 and TRBJ2-7): GAGVSQSPRYKVAKRGQDVALRCDPISGHVSLFWYQQALGQGPEFLTYFQNEAQLDKSGLPSDRFFAERPEGSVSTLKIQRTQQEDSAVYLCASSSRRDYATYEQYFGPGTRLTVT.

The gene calls are TRBV4-2 and TRBJ2-1, with TRBD2 matching 7 bases. Germline V CDR1 and CDR2: LGHNA, YNFKEQ. This CDR3 is 16 amino acids long. Trimming removed 3 bases from V and 4 bases from J; junction bases left unmatched: 9. CDR3 sequence (DNA): TGTGCCAGCAGCCAGGCCGGGACTACCCCATACAATGAGCAGTTCTTC. Translated, it gives CASSQAGTTPYNEQFF.

The chain has TRBV15 and TRBJ2-3; D not resolved. V was trimmed by 0 bases and J by 4 bases, leaving 11 bases between them. Germline CDR1 reads LNHNV; CDR2 reads YYDKDF (reference sequence). The CDR3 has 15 residues. CDR3 in amino acids: CATSRDVPSADTQYF. Written as DNA, the CDR3 is TGTGCCACCAGCAGAGACGTCCCTTCGGCAGATACGCAGTATTTT.

The CDR3 here is CATLRSMNTEAFF. The DNA for the CDR3 is TGTGCCACCCTGCGTAGCATGAACACTGAAGCTTTCTTT. The genes are TRBV28 and TRBJ1-1, with D unclear. CDR3 size: 13 residues. Trimming pared 10 bases from V and 0 bases from J, leaving 12 bases between. Germline V gene data show CDR1 as MDHEN and CDR2 as SYDVKM.

This clone was seen a handful of times. CDR3 nucleotides: TGCGCCAGCTCACAGTCCCTCTACGAGCAGTACTTC. As protein: CASSQSLYEQYF. This sequence joins TRBV10-1 and TRBJ2-7, with unresolved D. V lost 8 bases and J lost 3, with 11 bases in between. CDR1 and CDR2 from the germline V gene are WNHNN and SYGVQD (reference sequence). The CDR3 is 12 residues long.

The rearrangement joins TRBV7-9 to TRBJ2-1; 7 bases match TRBD2. The J segment lost 2 bases and the V segment lost 5 bases, leaving 6 bases of the junction unmatched. Germline CDR1 and CDR2: SEHNR and FQNEAQ (reference sequence). There are 15 residues in the CDR3. CDR3 protein: CASSASGNTYNEQFF. CDR3 in DNA: TGTGCCAGCAGCGCAAGCGGGAACACCTACAATGAGCAGTTCTTC.

This clone was seen a handful of times. The chain joins TRBV4-2 to TRBJ2-5; 9 positions agree with TRBD2. Germline V gives CDR1 LGHNA, CDR2 YNFKEQ. The CDR3 runs to 16 residues. With 2 bases clipped from V and 2 bases from J, the junction kept 6 bases outside the gene matches. This chain's CDR3 is CASSQWISGGQETQYF. In DNA form, the CDR3 reads TGTGCCAGCAGCCAATGGATTAGCGGGGGACAAGAGACCCAGTACTTC.

V usage is TRBV25-1 and J usage is TRBJ2-1; 11 nucleotides align to TRBD2. CDR1 is MGHDK and CDR2 is SYGVNS in the germline V gene. The V segment lost 6 bases and the J segment 7 bases; nucleotides outside the gene matches: 2. This CDR3 has 13 residues. The CDR3 DNA reads TGTGCCAGCAGACTAGCGGGAGCGAATGAGCAGTTCTTC. Translated, it gives CASRLAGANEQFF.

The chain recombines TRBV9 with TRBJ1-3; tentatively, D is TRBD1 (5 bases). Deletions cut 4 bases from V and 0 bases from J, with 17 bases between. The CDR3 spans 17 residues. Germline V gives CDR1 SGDLS, CDR2 YYNGEE. The DNA of the CDR3 is TGTGCCAGCAGCCCGACAGAAGGGCCCAACTCTGGAAACACCATATATTTT. Protein product: CASSPTEGPNSGNTIYF. The full variable domain, with the rest looked up from reference TRBV9 and TRBJ1-3, is DSGVTQTPKHLITATGQRVTLRCSPRSGDLSVYWYQQSLDQGLQFLIQYYNGEERAKGNILERFSAQQFPDLHSELNLSSLELGDSALYFCASSPTEGPNSGNTIYFGEGSWLTVV.

The genes are TRBV7-6 and TRBJ2-1; the match to TRBD1 covers 8 bases. Germline-derived CDR1 and CDR2 are SGHVS and FNYEAQ. The CDR3 totals 14 residues. V was clipped by 4 bases and J by 5 bases; unmatched bases: 4. The CDR3 nucleotides are TGTGCCAGCAGCTCCGGGACAGGTAACAATGAGCAGTTCTTC. This encodes CASSSGTGNNEQFF.

V and J are TRBV11-3 and TRBJ2-1; maybe TRBD2 (6 bases). CDR1 is SGHNT and CDR2 is YENEEA in the germline V gene. V shed 0 bases and J shed 5 bases, with 14 bases lying between them. This CDR3 has 16 amino acids. The CDR3 is CASSLEVSGFHNEQFF. CDR3 sequence (DNA): TGTGCCAGCAGCTTAGAAGTTAGCGGTTTCCACAATGAGCAGTTCTTC.

V usage is TRBV30 and J usage is TRBJ1-2; 7 bases are shared with TRBD1. The CDR3 extends over 11 amino acids. Germline V lookup: CDR1 GTSNPN, CDR2 SVGIG (reference sequence). This chain's CDR3 is CAADRELGYTF. In nucleotides, the CDR3 is TGTGCTGCTGACAGGGAACTTGGCTACACCTTC.

The chain joins TRBV19 to TRBJ2-2, with D possibly matching TRBD2 (6 bases). V was trimmed by 4 bases and J by 4 bases, leaving 13 bases between them. This CDR3 region has 15 residues. Germline CDR1 reads LNHDA; CDR2 reads SQIVND (reference sequence). The chain's CDR3 is CASSTLAPATGELFF. CDR3 bases: TGTGCCAGTAGTACACTAGCCCCGGCCACCGGGGAGCTGTTTTTT.

This chain uses TRBV10-3 with TRBJ2-2; TRBD2 matches 7 bases. V gave up 4 bases and J gave up 6 bases; unmatched junction bases: 8. CDR1 ENHRY and CDR2 SYGVKD come from the germline V gene. The CDR3 is 15 residues long. As DNA, the CDR3 is TGTGCCATCAGTGCGGGCGGGAGAACTTCCGGGGAGCTGTTTTTT. This encodes CAISAGGRTSGELFF.

The rearrangement links TRBV28 to TRBJ1-2, with 7 bases that match TRBD1. The CDR3 length is 13 residues. V was clipped by 3 bases and J by 5 bases; unmatched bases: 3. Germline CDR1 is MDHEN and CDR2 is SYDVKM. For the CDR3, the DNA is TGTGCCAGCAGTTTGCCAGGGGGATATGGCTACACCTTC. Protein: CASSLPGGYGYTF.

The V gene is TRBV7-8, the J gene TRBJ2-1, with TRBD2 matching 8 bases. V gave up 3 bases and J gave up 6 bases; unmatched junction bases: 4. Germline lookup yields CDR1 SGHVS and CDR2 FQNEAQ. The CDR3 has 14 residues. The CDR3 nucleotides are TGTGCCAGCAGCTTTGTCGGGGGGGGCAATGAGCAGTTCTTC. Amino acids: CASSFVGGGNEQFF.

The chain uses TRBV29-1 and TRBJ2-5; D is perhaps TRBD1 (6 bases). CDR1 SQVTM and CDR2 ANQGSEA come from the germline V gene. The CDR3 contains 12 residues. Trimming took off 6 bases at V and 1 base at J, with 9 bases between the two ends. DNA for the CDR3: TGCAGCGTGCAACAGGGCCAAGAGACCCAGTACTTC. Amino acids: CSVQQGQETQYF.

CDR3 sequence (DNA): TGTGCCAGCAGCACCGGGACTAGCGGTTTAGTCACCTACGAGCAGTACTTC. Its protein product is CASSTGTSGLVTYEQYF. The gene calls are TRBV21-1 and TRBJ2-7; the table assigns TRBD2, which was not confirmed against the DNA. TRBV21-1 represents a pseudogene. This CDR3 contains 17 residues.

V is TRBV5-1 and J is TRBJ2-5; perhaps TRBD1 as D (5 bases). CDR3 length equals 15 residues. Germline CDR1 is SGHRS and CDR2 is YFSETQ. The V gene lost 0 bases and the J gene lost 7 bases, with 16 bases spanning the gap. This chain's CDR3 is CASSLAQGFIGTQYF. The CDR3 DNA reads TGCGCCAGCAGCTTGGCCCAGGGTTTTATAGGGACCCAGTACTTC. Variable domain in full (rest from reference TRBV5-1 and TRBJ2-5): KAGVTQTPRYLIKTRGQQVTLSCSPISGHRSVSWYQQTPGQGLQFLFEYFSETQRNKGNFPGRFSGRQFSNSRSEMNVSTLELGDSALYLCASSLAQGFIGTQYFGPGTRLLVL.